This T cell receptor beta chain was captured by sequencing in a study of blood T cell repertoires in COVID-19. Study summary: The cDNA or gDNA used as material had been derived from T cells, B-cell-depleted T cells, or PBMCs.

Per the original methods: Nucleated cell counts were estimated from reference gene primer amplification. Profiling relied on immunoSEQ multiplex PCR, and the TCRdb table lists in-frame clones only, not all of them. V and J calls and clone size are those listed in that table; D and trimming were worked out from the DNA. In the table there are about 200,000 clones, roughly 86% of which are singletons. Germline V lookup: CDR1 MDHEN, CDR2 SYDVKM. J lost 8 bases, V lost 4 bases, and 5 bases had no gene match. This CDR3 spans 13 amino acids. This receptor was identified in a man younger than 35 with active or convalescent COVID-19. The chain has TRBV28 and TRBJ1-3; the match to TRBD1 covers 7 bases. The sample was peripheral blood. The chain's CDR3 is CASSSRQGHTIYF. DNA of the CDR3: TGTGCCAGCAGTTCGAGACAGGGCCACACCATATATTTT.